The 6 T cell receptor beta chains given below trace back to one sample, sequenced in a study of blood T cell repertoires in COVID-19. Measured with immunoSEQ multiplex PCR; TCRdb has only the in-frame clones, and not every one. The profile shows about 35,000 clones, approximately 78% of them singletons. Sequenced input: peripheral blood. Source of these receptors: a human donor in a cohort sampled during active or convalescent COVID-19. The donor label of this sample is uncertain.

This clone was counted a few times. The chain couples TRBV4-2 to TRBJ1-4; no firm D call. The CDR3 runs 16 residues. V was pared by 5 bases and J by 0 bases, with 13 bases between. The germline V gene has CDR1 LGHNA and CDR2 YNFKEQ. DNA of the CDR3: TGTGCCAGCAGCGAAGCCATAGCAGCAACTAATGAAAAACTGTTTTTT. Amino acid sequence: CASSEAIAATNEKLFF.

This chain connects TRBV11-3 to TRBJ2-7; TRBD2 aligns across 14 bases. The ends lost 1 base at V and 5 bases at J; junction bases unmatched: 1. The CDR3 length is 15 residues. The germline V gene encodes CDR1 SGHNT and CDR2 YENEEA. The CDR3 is CASSLGLAGGHEQYF. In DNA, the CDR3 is TGTGCCAGCAGCTTAGGACTAGCGGGAGGGCACGAGCAGTACTTC. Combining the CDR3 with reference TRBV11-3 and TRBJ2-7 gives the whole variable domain EAGVVQSPRYKIIEKKQPVAFWCNPISGHNTLYWYLQNLGQGPELLIRYENEEAVDDSQLPKDRFSAERLKGVDSTLKIQPAELGDSAVYLCASSLGLAGGHEQYFGPGTRLTVT.

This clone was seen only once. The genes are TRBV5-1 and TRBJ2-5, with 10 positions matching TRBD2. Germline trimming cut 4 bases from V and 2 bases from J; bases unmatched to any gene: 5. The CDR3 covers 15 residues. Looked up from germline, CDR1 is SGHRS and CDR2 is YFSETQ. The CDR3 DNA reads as TGCGCCAGCAGCGCGGGACTAGCGACACAAGAGACCCAGTACTTC. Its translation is CASSAGLATQETQYF.

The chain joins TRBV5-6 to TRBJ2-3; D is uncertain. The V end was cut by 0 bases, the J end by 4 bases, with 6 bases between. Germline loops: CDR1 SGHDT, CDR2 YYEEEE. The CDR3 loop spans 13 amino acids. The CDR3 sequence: CASSLGGADTQYF. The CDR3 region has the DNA TGTGCCAGCAGCTTGGGTGGAGCAGATACGCAGTATTTT.

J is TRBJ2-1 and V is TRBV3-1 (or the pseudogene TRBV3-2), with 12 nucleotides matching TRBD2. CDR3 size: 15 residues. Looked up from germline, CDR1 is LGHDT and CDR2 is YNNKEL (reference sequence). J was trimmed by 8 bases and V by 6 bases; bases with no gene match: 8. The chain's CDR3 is CASSGGLAGGDEQFF. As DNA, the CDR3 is TGTGCCAGCAGTGGAGGGCTAGCGGGAGGGGATGAGCAGTTCTTC.

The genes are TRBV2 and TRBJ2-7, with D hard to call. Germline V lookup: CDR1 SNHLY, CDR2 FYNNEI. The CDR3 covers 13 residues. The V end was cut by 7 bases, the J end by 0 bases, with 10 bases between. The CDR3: CASKGSDSYEQYF. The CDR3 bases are TGTGCCAGCAAAGGCAGCGACTCCTACGAGCAGTACTTC.